Presented here are 8 T cell receptor beta chains from one specimen sequenced in a study of cytomegalovirus exposure and HLA in healthy donors. PCR was performed using 60 Vbeta and 13 Jbeta primers. Using immunoSEQ multiplex PCR, the repertoire was profiled, and TCRdb retains in-frame clones only, with some absent. The sample lists about 150,000 clones, roughly 81% seen once, with about 2.1% in the top ten. The sequenced sample was PBMCs. These receptors all stem from a woman in her late teens or twenties in good health and CMV-seronegative.

V gene TRBV9 combines with J gene TRBJ2-7; the match to TRBD1 covers 9 bases. After removal of 3 bases from V and 6 bases from J, the junction contained 10 bases not matched to a gene. The CDR3 totals 15 residues. Germline V gives CDR1 SGDLS, CDR2 YYNGEE. CDR3 sequence: CASSGLGQGKAEQYF. CDR3 nucleotide sequence: TGTGCCAGCAGCGGCCTCGGACAGGGGAAGGCCGAGCAGTACTTC.

The chain is built from TRBV28 and TRBJ2-7; 10 bases line up with TRBD2. CDR3 length: 17 residues. The J segment lost 5 bases and the V segment lost 5 bases, leaving 15 bases of the junction unmatched. The germline gives CDR1 MDHEN, CDR2 SYDVKM. The CDR3 sequence is CASSALWSSSGRNEQYF. The CDR3 DNA sequence: TGTGCCAGCAGTGCCCTGTGGTCGTCTAGCGGGAGAAACGAGCAGTACTTC.

This chain uses TRBV2 with TRBJ1-2, with TRBD1 as a possible D gene (5 bases). Per germline, CDR1 SNHLY and CDR2 FYNNEI. With 7 bases removed from V and 4 bases from J, the gap between germline ends came to 7 bases. The CDR3 loop spans 11 amino acids. The CDR3 sequence: CASTRGYGYTF. The CDR3 coding sequence is TGTGCCAGCACTAGGGGCTATGGCTACACCTTC.

On this clone: At one end the junction does not follow the germline gene, possibly because of a read error. This chain joins TRBV7-9 and TRBJ1-5; maybe TRBD1 (5 bases). The CDR3 extends over 12 amino acids. Germline V gene sequence: CDR1 SEHNR, CDR2 FQNEAQ (reference sequence). The CDR3 bases are TGTTCCAGCAGCCACGGGGGGAGTCCCCAGCATTTT. This gives the protein CSSSHGGSPQHF.

This clone was seen a single time. This sample includes further DNA sequences coding for the same CDR3. The chain combines TRBV18 with TRBJ1-4; D is possibly TRBD1 (5 bases). CDR3 size: 14 residues. The germline gives CDR1 KGHSH, CDR2 LQKENI. Trimming removed 3 bases at V and 5 bases at J, with 10 bases between. CDR3 in DNA: TGTGCCAGCTCACCCGGACAACCAAATGAAAAACTGTTTTTT. Translated: CASSPGQPNEKLFF.

The chain has TRBV19 and TRBJ1-1, with D hard to call. The CDR3 consists of 13 residues. Trimming removed 3 bases at V and 1 base at J, with 6 bases between. Germline values: CDR1 LNHDA, CDR2 SQIVND (reference sequence). The DNA for the CDR3 is TGTGCCAGTAGTATCTTAAAGAACACTGAAGCTTTCTTT. It is translated as CASSILKNTEAFF. Combining the CDR3 with reference TRBV19 and TRBJ1-1 gives the whole variable domain DGGITQSPKYLFRKEGQNVTLSCEQNLNHDAMYWYRQDPGQGLRLIYYSQIVNDFQKGDIAEGYSVSREKKESFPLTVTSAQKNPTAFYLCASSILKNTEAFFGQGTRLTVV.

The chain carries TRBV5-4 and TRBJ2-1; D might be TRBD2 (5 bases). Trimming removed 2 bases at V and 6 bases at J, with 15 bases between. The CDR3 totals 15 residues. CDR1 is SGHNT, CDR2 YYREEE, per germline (reference sequence). CDR3: CASSLRIPRGNEQFF. CDR3 bases: TGTGCCAGCAGCTTAAGGATCCCCCGGGGCAATGAGCAGTTCTTC.

The J gene is TRBJ1-2, the V gene TRBV4-2; 7 bases are a match to TRBD1. V lost 4 bases, J lost 8 bases, and 10 bases stayed unmatched. The CDR3 loop spans 14 amino acids. Germline-derived CDR1 and CDR2 are LGHNA and YNFKEQ. The CDR3 reads CASSRRSRDSGYTF. The DNA of the CDR3 is TGTGCCAGCAGCCGACGGAGCCGGGACAGCGGCTACACCTTC.